This T cell receptor (beta chain) was identified in a study of OX40 agonist ivuxolimab in advanced cancers. Turning to the study itself: The diagnoses of dose-escalation patients were hepatocellular carcinoma, melanoma, renal cell or head and neck cancer. The eligibility criteria allowed prior anti-PD-1, anti-PD-L1 or anti-CTLA-4 therapy, and approximately 38% had some. The study's findings and limits: Averaging showed that CD8+ T cells had more expanded clones than CD4+ did. Doses of 0.1 to 3.0 mg/kg were accompanied by clonal expansion of CD4+ and CD8+ blood T cells by week 6.

Worth noting for this clone: The antigen is unknown.

V lost 4 bases and J 0 bases, leaving 15 bases between the germline ends. CDR3 length: 16 amino acids. Germline V CDR1 and CDR2: SGHTS, YDEGEE. Libraries were prepared by immunoSEQ multiplex PCR; TCRdb keeps only in-frame clonotypes and omits some of them. The sample comprises about 120,000 clones, 85% to 90% of which are singletons, and about 0.55% rests with the top ten. This sequence was found in an adult with an advanced solid tumor such as melanoma, head and neck, liver or kidney cancer. The rearrangement links TRBV5-8 to TRBJ2-3, with D possibly TRBD1 on 6 matching bases. This specimen consisted of CD4+ or CD8+ T cells sorted from blood, obtained in a trial of the OX40 agonist ivuxolimab. CDR3 coding DNA: TGTGCCAGCAGCATCAGGGGTCGTACTAGCACAGATACGCAGTATTTT. This sequence encodes CASSIRGRTSTDTQYF.